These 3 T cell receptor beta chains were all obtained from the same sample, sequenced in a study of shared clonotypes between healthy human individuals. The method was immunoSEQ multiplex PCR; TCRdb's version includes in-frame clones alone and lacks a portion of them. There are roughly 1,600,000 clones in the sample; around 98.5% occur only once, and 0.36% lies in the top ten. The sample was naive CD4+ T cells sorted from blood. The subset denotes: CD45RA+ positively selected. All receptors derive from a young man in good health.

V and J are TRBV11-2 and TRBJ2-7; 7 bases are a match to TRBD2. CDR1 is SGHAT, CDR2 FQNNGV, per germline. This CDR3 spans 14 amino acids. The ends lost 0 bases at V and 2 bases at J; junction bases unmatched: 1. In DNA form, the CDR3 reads TGTGCCAGCAGCTTAGATCGGGGGGCCTACGAGCAGTACTTC. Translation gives CASSLDRGAYEQYF.

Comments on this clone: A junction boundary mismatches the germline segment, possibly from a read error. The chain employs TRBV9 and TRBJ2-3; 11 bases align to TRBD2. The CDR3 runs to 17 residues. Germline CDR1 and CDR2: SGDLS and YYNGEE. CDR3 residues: CASSVATSGSSTGTQYF. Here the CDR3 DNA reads TGTGCCAGCAGCGTAGCTACTAGCGGGAGTAGCACAGGTACGCAGTATTTT.

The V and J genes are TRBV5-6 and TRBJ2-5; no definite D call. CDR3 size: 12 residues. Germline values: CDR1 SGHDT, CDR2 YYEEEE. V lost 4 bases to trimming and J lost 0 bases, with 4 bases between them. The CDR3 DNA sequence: TGTGCCAGCAGCCTGTACCAAGAGACCCAGTACTTC. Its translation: CASSLYQETQYF. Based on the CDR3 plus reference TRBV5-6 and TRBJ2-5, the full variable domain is DAGVTQSPTHLIKTRGQQVTLRCSPKSGHDTVSWYQQALGQGPQFIFQYYEEEERQRGNFPDRFSGHQFPNYSSELNVNALLLGDSALYLCASSLYQETQYFGPGTRLLVL.